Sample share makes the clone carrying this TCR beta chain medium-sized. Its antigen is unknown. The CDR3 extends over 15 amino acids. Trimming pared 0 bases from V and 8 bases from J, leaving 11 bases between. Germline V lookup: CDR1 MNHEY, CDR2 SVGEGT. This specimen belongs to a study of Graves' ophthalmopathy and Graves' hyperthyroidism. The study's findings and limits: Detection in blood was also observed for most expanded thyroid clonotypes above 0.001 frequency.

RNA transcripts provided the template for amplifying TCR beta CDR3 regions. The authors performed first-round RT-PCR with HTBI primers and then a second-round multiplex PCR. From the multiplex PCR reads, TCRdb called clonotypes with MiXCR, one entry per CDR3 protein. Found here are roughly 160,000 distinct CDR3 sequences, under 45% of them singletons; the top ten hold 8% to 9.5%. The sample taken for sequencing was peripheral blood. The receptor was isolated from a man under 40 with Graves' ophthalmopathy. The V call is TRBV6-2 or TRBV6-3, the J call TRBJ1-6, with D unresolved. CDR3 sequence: CASSYSQRGDSPLHF. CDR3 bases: TGTGCCAGCAGTTACTCGCAGCGAGGAGATTCACCCCTCCACTTT.